This T cell receptor beta chain stems from a study of blood T cell repertoires in COVID-19. Study overall: From T cells, B-cell-depleted T cells, or PBMCs came the material, which was cDNA or gDNA.

The CDR3 loop spans 14 amino acids. Losses at the gene ends were 4 bases for V and 13 bases for J; bases not matched to a gene: 15. Germline assignment: CDR1 SGHTA and CDR2 FQGNSA. Method: immunoSEQ multiplex PCR; TCRdb's copy keeps in-frame clones and lacks some. The sample gives around 130,000 clones, 85% to 90% of which show up once; 2% to 2.5% is in the top ten. The chain couples TRBV7-2 to TRBJ1-2; 7 nucleotides align to TRBD1. Sequencing input: peripheral blood. The TCR sequence derives from a man between 65 and 85 years old with active COVID-19. The CDR3 DNA is TGTGCCAGCAGCTCCAGACAGGGAACCCTATCTGCCACCTTC. Protein sequence: CASSSRQGTLSATF.